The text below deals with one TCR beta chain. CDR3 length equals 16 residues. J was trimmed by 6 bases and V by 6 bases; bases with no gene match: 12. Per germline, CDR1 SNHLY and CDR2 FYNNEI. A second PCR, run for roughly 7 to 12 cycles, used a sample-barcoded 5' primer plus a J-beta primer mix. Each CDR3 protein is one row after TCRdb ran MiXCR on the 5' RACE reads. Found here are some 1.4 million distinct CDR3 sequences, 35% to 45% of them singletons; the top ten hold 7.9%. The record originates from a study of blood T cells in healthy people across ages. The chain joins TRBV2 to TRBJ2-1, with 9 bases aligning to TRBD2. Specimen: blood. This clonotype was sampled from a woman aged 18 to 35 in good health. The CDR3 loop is CASREVAGVSGNEQFF. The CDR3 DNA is TGTGCCAGCAGGGAGGTAGCGGGAGTCTCCGGCAATGAGCAGTTCTTC.